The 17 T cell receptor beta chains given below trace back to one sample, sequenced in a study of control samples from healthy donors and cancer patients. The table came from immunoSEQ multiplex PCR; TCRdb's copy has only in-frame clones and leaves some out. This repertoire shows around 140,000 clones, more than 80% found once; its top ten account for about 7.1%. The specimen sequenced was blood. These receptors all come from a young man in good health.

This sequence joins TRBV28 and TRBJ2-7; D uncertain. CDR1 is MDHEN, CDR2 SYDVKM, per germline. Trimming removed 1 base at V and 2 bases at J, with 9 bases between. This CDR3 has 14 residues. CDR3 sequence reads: CASSLLETPYEQYF. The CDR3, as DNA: TGTGCCAGCAGTTTATTGGAAACACCCTACGAGCAGTACTTC.

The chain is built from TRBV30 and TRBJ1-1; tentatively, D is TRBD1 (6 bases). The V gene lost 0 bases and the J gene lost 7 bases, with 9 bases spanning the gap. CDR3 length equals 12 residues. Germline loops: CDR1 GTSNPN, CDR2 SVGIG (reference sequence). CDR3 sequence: CAWSVTGIEAFF. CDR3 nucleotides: TGTGCCTGGAGTGTAACAGGGATTGAAGCTTTCTTT.

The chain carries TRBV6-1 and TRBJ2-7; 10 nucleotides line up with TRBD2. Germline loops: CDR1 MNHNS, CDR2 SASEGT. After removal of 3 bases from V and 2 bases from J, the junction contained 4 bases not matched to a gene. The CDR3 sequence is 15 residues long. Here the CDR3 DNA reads TGTGCCAGCAGTGACGGGCTAGCGGGGGCCTACGAGCAGTACTTC. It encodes CASSDGLAGAYEQYF.

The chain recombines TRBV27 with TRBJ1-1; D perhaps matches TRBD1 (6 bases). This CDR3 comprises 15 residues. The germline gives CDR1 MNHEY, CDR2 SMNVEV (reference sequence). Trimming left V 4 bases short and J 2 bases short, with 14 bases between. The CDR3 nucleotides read TGTGCCAGCAGTTCCAACCCGGGGGGCAACACTGAAGCTTTCTTT. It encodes CASSSNPGGNTEAFF.

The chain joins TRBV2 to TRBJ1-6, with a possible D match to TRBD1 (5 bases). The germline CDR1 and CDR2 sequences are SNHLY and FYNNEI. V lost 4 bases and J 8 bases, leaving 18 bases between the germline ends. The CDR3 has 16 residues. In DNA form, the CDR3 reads TGTGCCAGCAGTGTAGCAGGGCGGGGAGTTCATTCACCCCTCCACTTT. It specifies CASSVAGRGVHSPLHF. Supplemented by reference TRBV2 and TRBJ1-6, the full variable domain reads EPEVTQTPSHQVTQMGQEVILRCVPISNHLYFYWYRQILGQKVEFLVSFYNNEISEKSEIFDDQFSVERPDGSNFTLKIRSTKLEDSAMYFCASSVAGRGVHSPLHFGNGTRLTVT.

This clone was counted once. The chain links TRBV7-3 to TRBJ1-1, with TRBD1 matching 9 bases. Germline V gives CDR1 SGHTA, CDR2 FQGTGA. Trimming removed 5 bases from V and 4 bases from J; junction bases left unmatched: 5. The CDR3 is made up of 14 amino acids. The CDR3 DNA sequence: TGTGCCAGCAGCATACAGGGGGCCGGCACTGAAGCTTTCTTT. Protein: CASSIQGAGTEAFF. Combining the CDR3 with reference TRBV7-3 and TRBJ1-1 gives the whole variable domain GAGVSQTPSNKVTEKGKYVELRCDPISGHTALYWYRQSLGQGPEFLIYFQGTGAADDSGLPNDRFFAVRPEGSVSTLKIQRTERGDSAVYLCASSIQGAGTEAFFGQGTRLTVV.

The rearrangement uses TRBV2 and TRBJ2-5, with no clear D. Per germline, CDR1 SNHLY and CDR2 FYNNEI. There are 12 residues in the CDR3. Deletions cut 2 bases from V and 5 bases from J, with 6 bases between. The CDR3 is CASSEMTETQYF. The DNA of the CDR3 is TGTGCCAGCAGTGAAATGACCGAGACCCAGTACTTC. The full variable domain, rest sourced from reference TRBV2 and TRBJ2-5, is EPEVTQTPSHQVTQMGQEVILRCVPISNHLYFYWYRQILGQKVEFLVSFYNNEISEKSEIFDDQFSVERPDGSNFTLKIRSTKLEDSAMYFCASSEMTETQYFGPGTRLLVL.

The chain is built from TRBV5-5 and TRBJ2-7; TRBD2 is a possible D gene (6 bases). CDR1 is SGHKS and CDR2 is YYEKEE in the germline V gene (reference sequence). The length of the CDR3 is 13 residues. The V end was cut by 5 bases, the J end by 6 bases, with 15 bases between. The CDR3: CASSFNLGGEQYF. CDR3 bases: TGTGCCAGCAGTTTTAACTTGGGAGGCGAGCAGTACTTC.

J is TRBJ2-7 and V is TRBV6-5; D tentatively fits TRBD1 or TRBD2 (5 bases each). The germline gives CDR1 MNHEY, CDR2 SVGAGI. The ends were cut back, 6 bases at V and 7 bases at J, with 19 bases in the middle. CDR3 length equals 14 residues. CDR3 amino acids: CASRSSGDGVEQYF. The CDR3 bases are TGTGCCAGCAGATCGTCTGGGGACGGGGTGGAGCAGTACTTC.

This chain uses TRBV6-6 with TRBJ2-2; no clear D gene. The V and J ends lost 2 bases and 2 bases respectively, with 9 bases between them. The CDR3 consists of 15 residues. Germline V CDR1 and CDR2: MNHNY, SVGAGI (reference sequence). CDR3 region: CASSYALPNTGELFF. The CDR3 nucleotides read TGTGCCAGCAGTTACGCACTTCCCAACACCGGGGAGCTGTTTTTT.

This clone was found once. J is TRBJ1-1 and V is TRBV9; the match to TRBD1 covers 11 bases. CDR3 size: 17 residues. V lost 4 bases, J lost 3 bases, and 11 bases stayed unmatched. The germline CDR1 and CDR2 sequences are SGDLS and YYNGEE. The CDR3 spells CASSHSLDRGLDTEAFF. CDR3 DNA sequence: TGTGCCAGCAGCCATTCTCTGGACAGGGGGCTTGACACTGAAGCTTTCTTT.

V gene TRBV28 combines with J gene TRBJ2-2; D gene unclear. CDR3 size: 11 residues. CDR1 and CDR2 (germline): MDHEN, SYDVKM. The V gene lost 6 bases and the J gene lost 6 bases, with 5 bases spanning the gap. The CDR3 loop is CASSPPGELFF. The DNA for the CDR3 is TGTGCCAGCAGCCCCCCCGGGGAGCTGTTTTTT.

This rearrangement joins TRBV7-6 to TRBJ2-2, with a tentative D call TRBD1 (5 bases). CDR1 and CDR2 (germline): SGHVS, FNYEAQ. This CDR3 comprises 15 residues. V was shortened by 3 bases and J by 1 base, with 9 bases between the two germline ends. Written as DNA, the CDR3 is TGTGCCAGCAGCTTTAGTACAGGGAACACCGGGGAGCTGTTTTTT. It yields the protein CASSFSTGNTGELFF.

The DNA for the CDR3 is TGTGCCTGGAGTGTACGGCAGGGTCGGGATAATTCACCCCTCCACTTT. It specifies CAWSVRQGRDNSPLHF. The chain joins TRBV30 to TRBJ1-6; TRBD1 might be the D (5 bases). Trimming cost V 0 bases and J 5 bases, with 14 bases left between them. The length of the CDR3 is 16 residues. Germline V CDR1 and CDR2: GTSNPN, SVGIG (reference sequence).

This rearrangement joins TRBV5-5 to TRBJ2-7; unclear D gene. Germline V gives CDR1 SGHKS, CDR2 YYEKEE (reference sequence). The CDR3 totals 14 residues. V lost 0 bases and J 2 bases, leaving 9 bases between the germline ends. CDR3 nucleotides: TGTGCCAGCAGCTTGGTTTTGGGAACCTACGAGCAGTACTTC. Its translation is CASSLVLGTYEQYF.

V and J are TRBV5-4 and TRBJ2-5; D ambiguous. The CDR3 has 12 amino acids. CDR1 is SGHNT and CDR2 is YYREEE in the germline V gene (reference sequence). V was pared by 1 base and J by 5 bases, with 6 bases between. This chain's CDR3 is CASSLLAETQYF. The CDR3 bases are TGTGCCAGCAGCTTGCTGGCCGAGACCCAGTACTTC.

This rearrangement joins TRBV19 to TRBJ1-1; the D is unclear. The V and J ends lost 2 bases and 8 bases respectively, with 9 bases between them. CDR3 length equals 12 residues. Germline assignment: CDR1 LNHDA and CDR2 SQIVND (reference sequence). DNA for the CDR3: TGTGCCAGTAGTATATCGGCCAGGGAAGCTTTCTTT. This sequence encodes CASSISAREAFF.